These T cell receptor beta chains were read from a single sample in a study of beta chain features in type 1 diabetes. Produced via immunoSEQ multiplex PCR; TCRdb's table is partial and in-frame only. The sample shows around 120,000 clones, around 16% of them seen only once. The material sequenced was central memory CD4+ T cells from blood. All receptors derive from a man between 18 and 35 years old with type 1 diabetes. CDR3s include the opening cysteine and the closing phenylalanine or tryptophan. The order of the fields is V gene, D gene, clone size, J gene, CDR3 protein, CDR3 DNA. The D gene is left open where the match is weak. The size entry is marked missing in some rows and otherwise reads once, few, many or a size class.

v_gene: TRBV5-4
d_gene: NA
abundance: NA
j_gene: TRBJ2-7
CDR3aa: CASSLGDWGGEQYF
CDR3nt: TGTGCCAGCAGCCTGGGGGACTGGGGAGGCGAGCAGTACTTC

v_gene: TRBV5-1
d_gene: TRBD2
abundance: NA
j_gene: TRBJ2-3
CDR3aa: CASSRLAGGPDTQYF
CDR3nt: TGCGCCAGCAGTCGTCTAGCGGGGGGACCAGATACGCAGTATTTT

v_gene: TRBV10-3
d_gene: NA
abundance: NA
j_gene: TRBJ1-5
CDR3aa: CAISESALGSNQPQHF
CDR3nt: TGTGCCATCAGTGAGTCGGCCTTAGGAAGCAATCAGCCCCAGCATTTT

v_gene: TRBV5-1
d_gene: NA
abundance: few
j_gene: TRBJ2-2
CDR3aa: CASSFDPRGTGELFF
CDR3nt: TGCGCCAGCAGCTTCGACCCGAGGGGCACCGGGGAGCTGTTTTTT

v_gene: TRBV25-1
d_gene: TRBD1
abundance: NA
j_gene: TRBJ2-1
CDR3aa: CASKGTVSYNEQFF
CDR3nt: TGTGCCAGCAAGGGGACAGTTTCCTACAATGAGCAGTTCTTC

v_gene: TRBV28
d_gene: TRBD1
abundance: NA
j_gene: TRBJ1-5
CDR3aa: CASRLGTGVGQPQHF
CDR3nt: TGTGCCAGCCGTTTAGGAACAGGGGTTGGTCAGCCCCAGCATTTT

v_gene: TRBV5-1
d_gene: TRBD2
abundance: once
j_gene: TRBJ2-5
CDR3aa: CASSLTSGSETQYF
CDR3nt: TGCGCCAGCAGCTTGACTAGCGGGAGTGAGACCCAGTACTTC

v_gene: TRBV6-5
d_gene: NA
abundance: NA
j_gene: TRBJ1-2
CDR3aa: CASSGRGADGYTF
CDR3nt: TGTGCCAGCAGTGGCCGGGGGGCTGATGGCTACACCTTC

v_gene: TRBV7-2
d_gene: TRBD2
abundance: few
j_gene: TRBJ2-5
CDR3aa: CASSFLSGGFQETQYF
CDR3nt: TGTGCCAGCAGCTTCCTTAGCGGGGGGTTCCAAGAGACCCAGTACTTC

v_gene: TRBV7-9
d_gene: NA
abundance: NA
j_gene: TRBJ2-3
CDR3aa: CASSSSTDTQYF
CDR3nt: TGTGCCAGCAGCTCCTCAACGGATACGCAGTATTTT

v_gene: TRBV7-2
d_gene: NA
abundance: NA
j_gene: TRBJ2-2
CDR3aa: CASSVTVLAGELFF
CDR3nt: TGTGCCAGCAGCGTAACGGTACTCGCCGGGGAGCTGTTTTTT

v_gene: TRBV6-1
d_gene: TRBD2
abundance: few
j_gene: TRBJ2-7
CDR3aa: CASSVLATLYEQYF
CDR3nt: TGTGCCAGCAGTGTACTAGCGACGCTCTACGAGCAGTACTTC

v_gene: TRBV14
d_gene: NA
abundance: NA
j_gene: TRBJ1-2
CDR3aa: CASSQRRAQGYTF
CDR3nt: TGTGCCAGCAGCCAAAGGAGGGCCCAAGGCTACACCTTC

v_gene: TRBV1
d_gene: NA
abundance: few
j_gene: TRBJ2-5
CDR3aa: CTTGTSGLWAQETQYF
CDR3nt: TGCACCACCGGGACTAGCGGGTTGTGGGCCCAAGAGACCCAGTACTTC

v_gene: TRBV30
d_gene: NA
abundance: NA
j_gene: TRBJ2-3
CDR3aa: CAWSVRGGTDTQYF
CDR3nt: TGTGCCTGGAGTGTCAGGGGAGGCACAGATACGCAATATTTT

v_gene: TRBV27
d_gene: NA
abundance: many
j_gene: TRBJ1-6
CDR3aa: CASSRLHNSPLHF
CDR3nt: TGTGCCAGCAGCAGACTTCATAATTCACCCCTCCACTTT

v_gene: TRBV7-2
d_gene: TRBD1
abundance: NA
j_gene: TRBJ1-4
CDR3aa: CASSLDRGRIEKLFF
CDR3nt: TGTGCCAGCAGCCTCGACAGGGGTCGAATAGAAAAACTGTTTTTT

v_gene: TRBV7-2
d_gene: TRBD1
abundance: few
j_gene: TRBJ2-5
CDR3aa: CASSPPGQGIGETQYF
CDR3nt: TGTGCCAGCAGCCCACCGGGACAGGGGATAGGAGAGACCCAGTACTTC

v_gene: TRBV4-3
d_gene: NA
abundance: few
j_gene: TRBJ1-2
CDR3aa: CASSQADRNPYGYTF
CDR3nt: TGCGCCAGCAGCCAAGCGGACAGAAACCCATATGGCTACACCTTC

v_gene: TRBV18
d_gene: TRBD2
abundance: many
j_gene: TRBJ2-1
CDR3aa: CASSPTSGGGNEQFF
CDR3nt: TGTGCCAGCTCCCCGACTAGCGGGGGCGGAAATGAGCAGTTCTTC

v_gene: TRBV7-2
d_gene: TRBD2
abundance: NA
j_gene: TRBJ2-3
CDR3aa: CASSQVLALGAPDTQYF
CDR3nt: TGTGCCAGCAGCCAAGTACTAGCGTTAGGGGCCCCAGATACGCAGTATTTT

v_gene: TRBV7-2
d_gene: NA
abundance: NA
j_gene: TRBJ2-7
CDR3aa: CASHEGGSSYEQYF
CDR3nt: TGTGCCAGCCACGAAGGAGGTAGCTCCTACGAGCAGTACTTC

v_gene: TRBV25-1
d_gene: NA
abundance: NA
j_gene: TRBJ2-5
CDR3aa: CASRPIWDGQETQYF
CDR3nt: TGTGCCAGCAGGCCAATATGGGACGGACAAGAGACCCAGTACTTC

v_gene: TRBV10-3
d_gene: TRBD1
abundance: many
j_gene: TRBJ1-2
CDR3aa: CAISESQGAQRYGYTF
CDR3nt: TGTGCCATCAGTGAGTCCCAGGGGGCGCAACGGTATGGCTACACCTTC